Listed below are T cell receptor beta chains from one sample, sequenced in a study of CXCR3-negative and CXCR3-positive naive CD8 T cells. From its re-call of the 5' RACE reads, TCRdb lists each CDR3 protein once, without DNA. The table counts some 130,000 distinct CDR3 sequences; 0.41% lies in the top ten. The source material was naive CXCR3+ CD8+ T cells from blood. All receptors come from a human donor in good health. Some clones in this sample may be carry-over from other donors' samples. CDR3s include the opening cysteine and the closing phenylalanine or tryptophan.

v_gene	j_gene	CDR3aa
TRBV7-6	TRBJ1-5	CASSLEVNQPQHF
TRBV7-3	TRBJ2-5	CASSSDGDPGGTQYF
TRBV5-4	TRBJ2-7	CASSLYPLRGGQPYEQYF
TRBV11-1	TRBJ2-7	CASSPAPRGIYEQYF
TRBV12-3/TRBV12-4	TRBJ2-3	CASSLPRSSVYTDTQYF
TRBV20-1	TRBJ2-1	CSAHDTSSYNEQFF
TRBV6-6	TRBJ2-1	CASSYYRGEDNEQFF
TRBV5-1	TRBJ2-7	CASSAGWGGTYEQYF
TRBV5-1	TRBJ2-5	CASSFLAGEGETQYF
TRBV29-1	TRBJ1-1	CSAGQGTATEAFF
TRBV20-1	TRBJ2-3	CSASQPTSGTFTDTQYF
TRBV6-5	TRBJ2-3	CASSRLAATDTQYF
TRBV25-1	TRBJ2-1	CASSGSGFYNEQFF
TRBV20-1	TRBJ1-5	CSARVVPLGNQPQHF
TRBV27	TRBJ2-7	CASSPMESYEQYF
TRBV4-1	TRBJ2-1	CASSQDQRGNEQFF
TRBV28	TRBJ2-7	CASTSYLRLDRNPNEQYF
TRBV29-1	TRBJ1-1	CSVGWMNTEAFF
TRBV7-9	TRBJ2-7	CASRAGGLLTYEQYF
TRBV28	TRBJ2-7	CASSNDDYEQYF
TRBV5-4	TRBJ1-1	CASSPWDRGNTEAFF
TRBV28	TRBJ2-5	CASSFGPRGSRYF
TRBV7-9	TRBJ2-1	CASSLMTADNEQFF
TRBV7-8	TRBJ2-1	CASSLLGAIPYNEQFF